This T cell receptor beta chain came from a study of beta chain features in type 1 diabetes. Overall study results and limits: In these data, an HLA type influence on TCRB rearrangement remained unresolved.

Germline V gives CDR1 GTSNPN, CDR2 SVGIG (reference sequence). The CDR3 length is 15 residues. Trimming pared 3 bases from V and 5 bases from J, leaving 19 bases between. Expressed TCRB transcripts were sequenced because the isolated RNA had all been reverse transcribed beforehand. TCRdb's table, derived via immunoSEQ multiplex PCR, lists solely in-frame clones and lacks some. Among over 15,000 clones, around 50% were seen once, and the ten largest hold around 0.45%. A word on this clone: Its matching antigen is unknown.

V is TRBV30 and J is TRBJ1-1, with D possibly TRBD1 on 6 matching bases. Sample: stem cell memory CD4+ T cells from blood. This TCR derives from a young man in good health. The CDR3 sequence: CAWREYGGFGTEAFF. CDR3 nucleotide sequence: TGTGCCTGGAGGGAATATGGGGGCTTCGGAACTGAAGCTTTCTTT. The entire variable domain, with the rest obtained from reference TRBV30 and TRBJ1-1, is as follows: SQTIHQWPATLVQPVGSPLSLECTVEGTSNPNLYWYRQAAGRGLQLLFYSVGIGQISSEVPQNLSASRPQDRQFILSSKKLLLSDSGFYLCAWREYGGFGTEAFFGQGTRLTVV.